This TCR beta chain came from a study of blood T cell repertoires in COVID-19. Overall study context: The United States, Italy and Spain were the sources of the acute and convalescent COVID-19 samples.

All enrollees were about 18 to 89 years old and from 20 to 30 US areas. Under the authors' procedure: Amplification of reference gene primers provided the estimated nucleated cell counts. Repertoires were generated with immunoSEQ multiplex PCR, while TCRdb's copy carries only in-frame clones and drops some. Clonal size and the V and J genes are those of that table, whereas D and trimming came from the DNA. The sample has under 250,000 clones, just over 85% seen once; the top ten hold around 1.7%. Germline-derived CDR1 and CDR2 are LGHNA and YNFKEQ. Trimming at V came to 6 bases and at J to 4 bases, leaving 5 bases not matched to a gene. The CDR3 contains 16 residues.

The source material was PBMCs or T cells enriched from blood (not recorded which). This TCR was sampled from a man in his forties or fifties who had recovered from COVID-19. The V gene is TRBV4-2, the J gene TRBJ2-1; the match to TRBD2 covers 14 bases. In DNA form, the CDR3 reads TGTGCCAGCAGTTTGACTAGCGGGGGGGTATACAATGAGCAGTTCTTC. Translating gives CASSLTSGGVYNEQFF.